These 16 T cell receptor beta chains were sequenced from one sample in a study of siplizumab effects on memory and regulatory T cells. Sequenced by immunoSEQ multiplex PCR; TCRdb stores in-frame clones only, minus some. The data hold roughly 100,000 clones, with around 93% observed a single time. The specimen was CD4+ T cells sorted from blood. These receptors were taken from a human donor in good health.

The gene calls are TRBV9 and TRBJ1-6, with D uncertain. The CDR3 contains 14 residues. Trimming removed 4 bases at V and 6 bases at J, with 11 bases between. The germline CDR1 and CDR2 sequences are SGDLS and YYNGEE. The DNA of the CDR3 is TGTGCCAGCAGCCCCGGGCCTTTTAATTCACCCCTCCACTTT. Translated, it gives CASSPGPFNSPLHF.

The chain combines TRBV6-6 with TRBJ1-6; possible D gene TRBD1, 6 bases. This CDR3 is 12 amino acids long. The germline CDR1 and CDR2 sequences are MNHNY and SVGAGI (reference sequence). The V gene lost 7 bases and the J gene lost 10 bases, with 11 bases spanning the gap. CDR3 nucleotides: TGTGCCAGCAACAACGGGGGCTCACCCCTCCACTTT. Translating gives CASNNGGSPLHF.

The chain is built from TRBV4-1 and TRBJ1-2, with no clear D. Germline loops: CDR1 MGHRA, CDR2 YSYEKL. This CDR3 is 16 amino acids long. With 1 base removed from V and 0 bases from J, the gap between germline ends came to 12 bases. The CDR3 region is CASSQVQRRTNYGYTF. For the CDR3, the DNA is TGCGCCAGCAGCCAAGTCCAAAGACGGACTAACTATGGCTACACCTTC.

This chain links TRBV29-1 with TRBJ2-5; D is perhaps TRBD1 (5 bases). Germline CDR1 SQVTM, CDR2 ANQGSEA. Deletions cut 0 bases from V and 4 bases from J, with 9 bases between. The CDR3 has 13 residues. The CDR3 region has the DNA TGCAGCGTTGAAGAAGGGCAGGGAGAGACCCAGTACTTC. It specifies CSVEEGQGETQYF. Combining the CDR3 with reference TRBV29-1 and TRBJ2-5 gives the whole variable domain SAVISQKPSRDICQRGTSLTIQCQVDSQVTMMFWYRQQPGQSLTLIATANQGSEATYESGFVIDKFPISRPNLTFSTLTVSNMSPEDSSIYLCSVEEGQGETQYFGPGTRLLVL.

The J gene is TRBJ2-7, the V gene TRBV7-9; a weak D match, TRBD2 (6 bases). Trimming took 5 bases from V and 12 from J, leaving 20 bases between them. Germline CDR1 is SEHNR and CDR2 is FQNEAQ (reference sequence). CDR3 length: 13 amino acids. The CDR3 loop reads CASSPPGLGVGYF. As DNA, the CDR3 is TGTGCCAGCAGCCCGCCGGGACTGGGTGTTGGGTACTTC.

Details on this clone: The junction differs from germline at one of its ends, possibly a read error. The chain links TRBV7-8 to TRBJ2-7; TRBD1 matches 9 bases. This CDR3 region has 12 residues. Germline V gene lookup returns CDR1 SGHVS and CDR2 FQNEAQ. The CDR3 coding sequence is TGTGCCAGCAGCCCTACCCGGGACAGGGAAAACTTC. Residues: CASSPTRDRENF.

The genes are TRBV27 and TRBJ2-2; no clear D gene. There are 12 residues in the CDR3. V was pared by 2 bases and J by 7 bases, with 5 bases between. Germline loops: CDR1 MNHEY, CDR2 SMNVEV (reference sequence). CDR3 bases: TGTGCCAGCAGTTTAGTCCGCGGGGAGCTGTTTTTT. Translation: CASSLVRGELFF.

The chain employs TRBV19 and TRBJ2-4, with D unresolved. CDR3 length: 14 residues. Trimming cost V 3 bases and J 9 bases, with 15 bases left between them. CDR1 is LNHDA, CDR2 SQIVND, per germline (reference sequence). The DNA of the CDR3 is TGTGCCAGTAGTATCAGTCAGTTTCGTAGCATTCAGTACTTC. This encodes CASSISQFRSIQYF.

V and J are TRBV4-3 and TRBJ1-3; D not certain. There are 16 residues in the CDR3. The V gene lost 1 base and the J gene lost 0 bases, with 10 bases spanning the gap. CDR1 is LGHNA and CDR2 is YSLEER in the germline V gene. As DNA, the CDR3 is TGCGCCAGCAGCCAAGCCGTCGATCTCTCTGGAAACACCATATATTTT. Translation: CASSQAVDLSGNTIYF.

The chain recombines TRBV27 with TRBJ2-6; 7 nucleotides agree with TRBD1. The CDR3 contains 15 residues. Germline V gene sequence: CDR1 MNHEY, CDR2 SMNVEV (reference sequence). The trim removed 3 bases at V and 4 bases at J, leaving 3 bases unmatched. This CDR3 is CASSLTGSGANVLTF. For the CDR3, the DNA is TGTGCCAGCAGTTTGACAGGGTCCGGGGCCAACGTCCTGACTTTC. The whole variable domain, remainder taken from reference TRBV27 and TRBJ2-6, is EAQVTQNPRYLITVTGKKLTVTCSQNMNHEYMSWYRQDPGLGLRQIYYSMNVEVTDKGDVPEGYKVSRKEKRNFPLILESPSPNQTSLYFCASSLTGSGANVLTFGAGSRLTVL.

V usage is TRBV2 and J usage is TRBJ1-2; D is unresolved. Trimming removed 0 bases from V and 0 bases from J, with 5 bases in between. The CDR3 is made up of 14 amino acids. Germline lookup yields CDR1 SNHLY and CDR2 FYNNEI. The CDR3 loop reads CASSEALANYGYTF. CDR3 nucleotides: TGTGCCAGCAGTGAAGCTCTCGCTAACTATGGCTACACCTTC. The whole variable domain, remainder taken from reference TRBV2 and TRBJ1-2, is EPEVTQTPSHQVTQMGQEVILRCVPISNHLYFYWYRQILGQKVEFLVSFYNNEISEKSEIFDDQFSVERPDGSNFTLKIRSTKLEDSAMYFCASSEALANYGYTFGSGTRLTVV.

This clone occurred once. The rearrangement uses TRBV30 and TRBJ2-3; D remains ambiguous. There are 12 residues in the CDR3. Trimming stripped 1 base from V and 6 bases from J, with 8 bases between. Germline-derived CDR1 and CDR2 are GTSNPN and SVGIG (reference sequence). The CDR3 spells CAWSADRDTQYF. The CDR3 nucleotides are TGTGCCTGGAGTGCCGATCGGGATACGCAGTATTTT.

The DNA of the CDR3 is TGCGCCAGCAGCCAAGATCCTACGTCGGCGCAGGCGACGGAGACCCAGTACTTC. Amino acid sequence: CASSQDPTSAQATETQYF. The V gene is TRBV4-1, the J gene TRBJ2-5; D is ambiguous. CDR1 and CDR2 (germline): MGHRA, YSYEKL. V lost 0 bases and J lost 5, with 22 bases in between. The CDR3 totals 18 residues.

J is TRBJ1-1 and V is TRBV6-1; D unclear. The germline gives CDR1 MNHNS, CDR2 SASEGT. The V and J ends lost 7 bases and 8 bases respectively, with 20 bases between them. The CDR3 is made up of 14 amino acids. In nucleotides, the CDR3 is TGTGCCAGCACTGCGACACTATGGGCCGAGGAAGCTTTCTTT. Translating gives CASTATLWAEEAFF.

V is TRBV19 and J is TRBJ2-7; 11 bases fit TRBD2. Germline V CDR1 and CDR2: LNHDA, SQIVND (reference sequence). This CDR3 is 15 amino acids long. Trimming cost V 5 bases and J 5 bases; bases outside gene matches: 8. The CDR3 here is CASSSLSTSGNEQYF. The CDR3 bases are TGTGCCAGTAGTTCCCTATCGACTAGCGGGAACGAGCAGTACTTC.

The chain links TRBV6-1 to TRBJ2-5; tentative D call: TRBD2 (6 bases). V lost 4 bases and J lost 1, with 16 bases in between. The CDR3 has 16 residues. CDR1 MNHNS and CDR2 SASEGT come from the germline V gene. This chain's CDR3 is CASSGWRGRFQETQYF. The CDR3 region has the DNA TGTGCCAGCAGTGGTTGGAGGGGAAGGTTCCAAGAGACCCAGTACTTC.